The 9 T cell receptor beta chains reported below all come from one sample, sequenced in a study of T cell repertoires in cytomegalovirus infection. Their recognized antigens are unknown. TCRdb called the reads again in MiXCR, with one record for every CDR3 protein. The sample has under 500,000 distinct CDR3 sequences; 40% to 50% are singletons. The input for sequencing was cultured PBMCs, taken from culture after CMV antigen stimulation. These receptors all come from a human donor in good health (CMV status not recorded). Some clones in this sample may be carry-over from other donors' samples.

The rearrangement uses TRBV7-9 and TRBJ1-6, with D tentatively TRBD1 (6 bases). This CDR3 has 14 amino acids. Germline V CDR1 and CDR2: SEHNR, FQNEAQ (reference sequence). Trimming removed 5 bases from V and 8 bases from J, with 13 bases in between. For the CDR3, the DNA is TGTGCCAGCAGCCCAAAGGACAGTTATTCACCCCTCCACTTT. This gives the protein CASSPKDSYSPLHF.

This chain uses TRBV4-1 with TRBJ2-7; maybe TRBD2 (5 bases). Germline V lookup: CDR1 MGHRA, CDR2 YSYEKL. There are 14 residues in the CDR3. Trimming removed 3 bases from V and 0 bases from J, with 9 bases in between. DNA for the CDR3: TGCGCCAGCAGCCAGGGAGCAACCTCCTACGAGCAGTACTTC. It is translated as CASSQGATSYEQYF.

The V gene is TRBV5-1, the J gene TRBJ2-1, with 8 bases identical to TRBD1. Germline V gene data show CDR1 as SGHRS and CDR2 as YFSETQ. CDR3 length equals 15 residues. The V segment lost 4 bases and the J segment 6 bases; nucleotides outside the gene matches: 9. The CDR3 sequence is CASSPAVGQGNEQFF. The CDR3, as DNA: TGCGCCAGCAGCCCGGCCGTAGGACAGGGCAATGAGCAGTTCTTC.

There are many counts of this clonotype. CDR3 loop: CASSRDRTDTQYF. The CDR3 nucleotides are TGTGCCAGCAGCCGGGACCGAACAGATACGCAGTATTTT. The genes are TRBV7-2 and TRBJ2-3; D tentatively fits TRBD1 or TRBD2 (5 bases each). The CDR3 loop spans 13 amino acids. Germline CDR1 is SGHTA and CDR2 is FQGNSA. Trimming removed 5 bases at V and 3 bases at J, with 9 bases between.

The CDR3 sequence is CASSHDGQLPYGYTF. The CDR3 nucleotides read TGTGCCAGCAGCCACGATGGACAGCTTCCCTATGGCTACACCTTC. This chain links TRBV7-8 with TRBJ1-2, with a possible D match to TRBD1 (6 bases). Looked up from germline, CDR1 is SGHVS and CDR2 is FQNEAQ. This CDR3 comprises 15 residues. V was shortened by 5 bases and J by 4 bases, with 17 bases between the two germline ends.

The chain uses TRBV28 and TRBJ2-4; D possibly corresponds to TRBD2 (5 bases). V lost 8 bases to trimming and J lost 3 bases, with 14 bases between them. CDR1 MDHEN and CDR2 SYDVKM come from the germline V gene. The CDR3 spans 14 residues. CDR3 in DNA: TGTGCCAGCTCCCTACCGAGGGACAAAAACATTCAGTACTTC. Translated: CASSLPRDKNIQYF.

For the CDR3, the DNA is TGTGCCAGCAGTTACCGGACTAGCGGGGTGCGCCAGCAGTACTTC. Translating it yields CASSYRTSGVRQQYF. The J gene is TRBJ2-7, the V gene TRBV6-2 or TRBV6-3, with 12 bases lining up with TRBD2. Germline assignment: CDR1 MNHEY and CDR2 SVGEGT. The CDR3 extends over 15 amino acids. V dropped 2 bases and J dropped 8; count of bases not matched to a gene: 7.

The chain links TRBV7-2 to TRBJ2-7; 7 nucleotides align to TRBD2. Trimming removed 4 bases from V and 4 bases from J; junction bases left unmatched: 4. CDR3 length equals 13 residues. CDR1 is SGHTA and CDR2 is FQGNSA in the germline V gene. The CDR3 loop is CASSSGLQYEQYF. The CDR3 nucleotides read TGTGCCAGCAGCTCGGGACTACAGTACGAGCAGTACTTC.

CDR3 coding DNA: TGTGCCACCAGCCCGTCCAGGACAGGGTCAGATACGCAGTATTTT. It encodes CATSPSRTGSDTQYF. The V gene is TRBV15, the J gene TRBJ2-3, with TRBD1 matching 8 bases. Losses at the gene ends were 5 bases for V and 4 bases for J; bases not matched to a gene: 8. This CDR3 is built from 15 residues. Germline V lookup: CDR1 LNHNV, CDR2 YYDKDF (reference sequence).